Given below is one T cell receptor (beta chain) in context. Its antigen specificity is not known. Qualities for individual bases were not recorded, and no much larger clone is one base off. This sample was included in a study of cytomegalovirus exposure and HLA in healthy donors listed by TCRdb under 2017. Turning to the overall study: According to a later analysis, one platform produced both the 110 or so validation repertoires and the approximately 670 repertoires of the first cohort. The study aimed to test whether signatures of past pathogen exposure could be identified by cataloging public T cell receptors. In addition to the first cohort of several hundred subjects, a separate validation cohort of around 110 different subjects was used. The study combined high-throughput TCR immunosequencing, statistical association of individual TCRs with disease status, and machine learning to predict cytomegalovirus infection status.

The research as a whole found: While some public TCRs were present in many individuals, most TCR sequences turned up only very rarely across donors. The authors suggested that the approach could potentially be generalized to other disease states and immunological phenotypes. A few of the identified cytomegalovirus-associated TCR beta chains were confirmed in vitro to be specific for cytomegalovirus antigens. The study listed around 160 TCR beta chains as associated with cytomegalovirus. The classifier was reported to diagnose cytomegalovirus status with high specificity and sensitivity in both the original and validation cohorts. The validation cohort had no HLA typing available for a later analysis, so co-occurrence within that cohort was assessed over all 120 or so repertoires. Of the cluster scores, about 94% were above 0 in a later analysis, which found that TCRs clustered in the first cohort also tended to co-occur in the approximately 110 validation repertoires.

The library was generated by the immunoSEQ multiplex PCR assay. Regarding the original processing steps: A statistical classification framework was developed to diagnose cytomegalovirus status using the catalog of TCR beta chain sequences. TCRdb carries this immuneACCESS record with in-frame sequences only. Its versions omit some clonotypes, under half of them owing to an unresolved V gene in the studies checked, with the rest unexplained. That table furnishes V, J and clone size, whereas the DNA furnished D and trimming. The sample table holds around 300,000 clones, of which 80% to 90% were seen once. 1% of the sample goes to the ten largest clones. From the cysteine up to the phenylalanine, the CDR3 has a length of 10 residues. The retained sequence is limited to the CDR3, 30 bases, with the frame set at the first base. The junction shows trimming of 4 bases on V and 6 bases on J, plus 6 bases between the germline ends. Based on the germline V gene, the CDR1 and CDR2 sequences are SQVTM and ANQGSEA.

The donors were included in the validation cohort of 120 subjects, a group kept apart from the 666-subject first cohort. The chain is made from TRBV29-1 and TRBJ1-1; the D segment cannot be called with confidence. This sequence was found in a woman aged 18-29 years in good health and CMV-seronegative. The sequenced sample was PBMCs. The CDR3 region: CSVGRAEAFF. In nucleotide form, the sequence is TGCAGCGTTGGACGGGCTGAAGCTTTCTTT.